This T cell receptor beta chain was retrieved from a study of liver allograft versus peripheral blood T cells. Study-level information: Recipients' peripheral blood served as the comparator for T cell receptor repertoires in transplanted livers.

The CDR3 extends over 14 amino acids. Germline CDR1 is ENHRY and CDR2 is SYGVKD. J gave up 5 bases and V 4 bases, and 5 bases lay outside the gene matches. TCRdb processed the reads anew with MiXCR; each CDR3 protein has one entry. The profile shows roughly 13,000 distinct CDR3 sequences, 20% of them singletons. The TCR originated in a human patient who had a liver transplant. The graft donor may have contributed some T cells. The V and J genes are TRBV10-3 and TRBJ1-5, with 7 positions matching TRBD1. The CDR3 sequence: CAISGGTDHQPQHF. The DNA of the CDR3 is TGTGCCATCAGTGGAGGGACAGATCATCAGCCCCAGCATTTT.